These T cell receptor beta chains were read from a single sample in a study of blood T cells in healthy people across ages. TCRdb redid the calling of the 5' RACE reads with MiXCR, one entry per CDR3 protein. Among 870,000 or so distinct CDR3 sequences listed, around 26% were seen once. The source material was blood. The source is a woman older than 75 in good health. Each CDR3 is given without its conserved first and last residue. A D gene is named only where the DNA matches it firmly.

j_call,v_call,d_call,cdr3_length,cdr3_aa
TRBJ1-1,TRBV30,.,11,AWRTGTVLEAF
TRBJ1-2,TRBV5-1,TRBD1,12,ASSPLTGQGGYT
TRBJ1-2,TRBV2,TRBD1,11,ASSETGVIGYT
TRBJ2-3,TRBV15,.,12,ATSRAGGTDTQY
TRBJ1-2,TRBV12-3/TRBV12-4,.,10,ASSGAGLGYT
TRBJ2-1,TRBV20-1,.,12,SAREGRGLDEQF
TRBJ2-3,TRBV7-2,TRBD2,16,ASSSTGGGAGLTDTQY
TRBJ2-2,TRBV13,.,13,ASSVWGIGTGELF
TRBJ1-6,TRBV10-3,TRBD1,14,AISPDRVKNNSPLH
TRBJ2-5,TRBV3-1,TRBD2,13,ASSLRLAGPETQY
TRBJ2-3,TRBV15,TRBD1,15,ATSREGWDRPTDTQY
TRBJ2-3,TRBV29-1,.,13,SVVGGTTSTDTQY
TRBJ2-3,TRBV5-1,.,11,ASSEDNTDTQY
TRBJ2-4,TRBV7-2,.,11,ASSPVRLGIQY
TRBJ2-4,TRBV5-6,TRBD1,11,ASRATGGNIQY
TRBJ2-7,TRBV6-2/TRBV6-3,.,14,ASSIPGIPGVGEQY